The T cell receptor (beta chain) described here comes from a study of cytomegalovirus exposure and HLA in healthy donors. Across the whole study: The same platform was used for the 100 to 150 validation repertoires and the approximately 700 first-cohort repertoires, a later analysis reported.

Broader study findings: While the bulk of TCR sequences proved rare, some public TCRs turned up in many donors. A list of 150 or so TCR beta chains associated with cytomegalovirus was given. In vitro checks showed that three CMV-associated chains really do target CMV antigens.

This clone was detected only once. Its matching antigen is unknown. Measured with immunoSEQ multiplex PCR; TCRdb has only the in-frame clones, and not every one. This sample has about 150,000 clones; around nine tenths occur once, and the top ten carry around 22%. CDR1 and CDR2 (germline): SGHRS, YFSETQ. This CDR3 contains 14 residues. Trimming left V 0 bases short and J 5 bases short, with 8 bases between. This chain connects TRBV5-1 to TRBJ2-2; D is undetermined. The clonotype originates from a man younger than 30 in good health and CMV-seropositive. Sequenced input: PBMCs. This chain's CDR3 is CASSLGGPTGELFF. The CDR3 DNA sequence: TGCGCCAGCAGCTTGGGTGGGCCAACCGGGGAGCTGTTTTTT.